The clone carrying this TCR beta chain was seen only once. As yet, its antigen is unknown. V was clipped by 0 bases and J by 7 bases, with 6 bases between them. The germline CDR1 and CDR2 sequences are SEHNR and FQNEAQ (reference sequence). The CDR3 length is 12 residues. This sample was included in a study of cytomegalovirus exposure and HLA in healthy donors. General observations from the study: It was reported in a later analysis that an Asian-associated ancestry cluster showed fewer N-insertions than the roughly 670-donor mean. A later analysis associated some 16,000 TCR beta sequences with HLA alleles at a 0.05 false discovery rate.

It was with 60 Vbeta and 13 Jbeta primers that the PCR ran. This table comes from immunoSEQ multiplex PCR, and its TCRdb copy is limited to in-frame clones, with some not included. The sample records 100,000 or so clones, less than 85% being singletons. Sample: PBMCs. The sequence came from a man in his forties in good health and CMV-seropositive. V is TRBV7-9 and J is TRBJ1-1; D not resolved. This chain's CDR3 is CASSLAQLEAFF. The CDR3 DNA reads TGTGCCAGCAGCTTAGCACAGCTTGAAGCTTTCTTT.